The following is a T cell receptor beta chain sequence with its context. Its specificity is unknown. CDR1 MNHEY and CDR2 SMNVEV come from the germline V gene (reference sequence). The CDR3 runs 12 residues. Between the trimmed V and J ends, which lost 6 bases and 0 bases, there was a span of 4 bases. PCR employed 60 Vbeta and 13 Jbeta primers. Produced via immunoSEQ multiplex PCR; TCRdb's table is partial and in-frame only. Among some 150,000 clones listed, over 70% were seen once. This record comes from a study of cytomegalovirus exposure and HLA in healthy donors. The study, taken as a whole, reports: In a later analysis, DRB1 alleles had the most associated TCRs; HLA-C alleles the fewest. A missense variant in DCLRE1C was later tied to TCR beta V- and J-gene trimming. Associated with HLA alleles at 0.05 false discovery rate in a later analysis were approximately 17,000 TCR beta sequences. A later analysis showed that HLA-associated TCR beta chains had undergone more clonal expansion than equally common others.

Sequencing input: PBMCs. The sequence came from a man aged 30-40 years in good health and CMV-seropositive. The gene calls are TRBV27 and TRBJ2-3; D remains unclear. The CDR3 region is CASSLSTDTQYF. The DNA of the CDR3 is TGTGCCAGCAGCCTAAGCACAGATACGCAGTATTTT.